The 19 T cell receptor beta chains given below trace back to one sample, sequenced in a study of CD8+CD57+ T cells in acquired aplastic anemia. Using genomic DNA as the template, TCR beta VDJ and CDR3 profiling was carried out. One entry per CDR3 protein results from TCRdb running MiXCR on the reads. The sample shows hundreds of thousands of distinct CDR3 sequences, 65% to 80% of them seen only once. Material for sequencing was sorted CD4+, CD8+, or CD8+CD57+ T cells (not recorded which) from PBMCs. The receptors were sampled from a human donor in good health, serving as a control.

A few counts support this clonotype. V and J are TRBV2 and TRBJ1-2; D perhaps matches TRBD1 (6 bases). Germline CDR1 is SNHLY and CDR2 is FYNNEI. The V end lost 3 bases, the J end lost 3 bases, and 11 bases lay between the germline ends. The CDR3 totals 14 residues. The CDR3 DNA reads TGTGCCAGCAGTGAGGGACACGAGCACTATGGCTACACCTTC. It yields the protein CASSEGHEHYGYTF.

This clonotype was seen ten or more times. Here the CDR3 DNA reads TGTGCCTGGAGTAGAGGGACAGGGGTTGAAAAACTGTTTTTT. It yields the protein CAWSRGTGVEKLFF. The chain combines TRBV30 with TRBJ1-4; 10 positions match TRBD1. The V gene's germline CDR1 is GTSNPN and CDR2 SVGIG (reference sequence). CDR3 length: 14 residues. V shed 2 bases and J 7 bases; nucleotides not matched to a gene: 4.

This clonotype was counted a single time. The junction and the germline gene differ at one end; a read error may be behind it. The chain is built from TRBV7-9 and TRBJ1-1, with a possible D match to TRBD1 (5 bases). This CDR3 is 13 amino acids long. Germline CDR1 SEHNR, CDR2 FQNEAQ (reference sequence). This CDR3 reads CASSVATVGGDTF. DNA for the CDR3: TGTGCCAGCAGTGTAGCGACAGTGGGAGGCGACACCTTC.

The gene calls are TRBV5-1 and TRBJ2-2, with 7 bases identical to TRBD1. V was pared by 4 bases and J by 1 base, with 10 bases of the junction left unmatched. The germline V gene encodes CDR1 SGHRS and CDR2 YFSETQ. The CDR3 extends over 17 amino acids. CDR3 coding DNA: TGCGCCAGCAGCCCTAGACAGGGCGCAGAGAACACCGGGGAGCTGTTTTTT. Translating gives CASSPRQGAENTGELFF. The variable domain in full, with the rest retrieved from reference TRBV5-1 and TRBJ2-2, is KAGVTQTPRYLIKTRGQQVTLSCSPISGHRSVSWYQQTPGQGLQFLFEYFSETQRNKGNFPGRFSGRQFSNSRSEMNVSTLELGDSALYLCASSPRQGAENTGELFFGEGSRLTVL.

The chain couples TRBV29-1 to TRBJ1-5; 7 bases map to TRBD1. From germline, CDR1 is SQVTM and CDR2 ANQGSEA. The CDR3 totals 12 residues. The junction had 6 bases not matched to a gene; V was cut back by 7 bases and J by 6 bases. The CDR3 DNA reads as TGCAGCGGCGGGACAGCGGGTCAGCCCCAGCATTTT. This encodes CSGGTAGQPQHF.

The genes are TRBV5-5 and TRBJ1-2; D unclear. This CDR3 is built from 14 residues. Germline-derived CDR1 and CDR2 are SGHKS and YYEKEE (reference sequence). V was cut by 1 base and J by 7 bases, with 14 bases left in between. The CDR3 loop is CASSLSAETSGYTF. Written as DNA, the CDR3 is TGTGCCAGCAGCTTGAGTGCAGAGACCTCTGGCTACACCTTC.

The chain employs TRBV5-1 and TRBJ2-5, with D maybe TRBD2 (5 bases). The V end was cut by 0 bases, the J end by 5 bases, with 20 bases between. The CDR3 extends over 17 amino acids. Germline CDR1 SGHRS, CDR2 YFSETQ. The DNA of the CDR3 is TGCGCCAGCAGCTTGGACCGGGCTACCGAGGGTAGGGAGACCCAGTACTTC. Protein product: CASSLDRATEGRETQYF.

This clonotype was counted ten times or more. The genes are TRBV11-3 and TRBJ2-1; 15 bases map to TRBD2. The J segment lost 4 bases and the V segment lost 0 bases, leaving 4 bases of the junction unmatched. The CDR3 is made up of 18 amino acids. CDR1 and CDR2 (germline): SGHNT, YENEEA. The CDR3 loop reads CASSLDRGTSGGYNEQFF. As DNA, the CDR3 is TGTGCCAGCAGCTTAGATCGTGGGACTAGCGGGGGGTACAATGAGCAGTTCTTC.

This clonotype was counted once. Because the CDR3 is missing its conserved closing phenylalanine or tryptophan, this is likely a read error. The DNA is left out, because the CDR3 cannot be placed on it with certainty; the CDR3 is given as TCRdb lists it. This chain connects TRBV7-2 to TRBJ2-5. Germline-derived CDR1 and CDR2 are SGHTA and FQGNSA. The length of the CDR3 is 14 amino acids, counting both ends. The CDR3: CASSLVGLSDSPYL.

This clonotype was counted many times. The chain combines TRBV10-3 with TRBJ1-5; a possible D gene is TRBD1 (5 bases). The length of the CDR3 is 15 residues. The V and J ends lost 6 bases and 3 bases respectively, with 15 bases between them. Per germline, CDR1 ENHRY and CDR2 SYGVKD. The CDR3 protein is CAISQGGRDNQPQHF. The CDR3 region has the DNA TGTGCCATCAGCCAGGGAGGCAGGGACAATCAGCCCCAGCATTTT.

This clonotype has at least ten counts. The chain employs TRBV5-1 and TRBJ1-2; D is perhaps TRBD1 (6 bases). V gave up 0 bases and J gave up 8 bases, with 14 bases separating them. The CDR3 is made up of 14 amino acids. Germline loops: CDR1 SGHRS, CDR2 YFSETQ. The CDR3 DNA follows: TGCGCCAGCAGCTTGGGGGGGGCGAATGAAGGCTACACCTTC. This translates into CASSLGGANEGYTF. Full variable domain (remainder filled in from reference TRBV5-1 and TRBJ1-2): KAGVTQTPRYLIKTRGQQVTLSCSPISGHRSVSWYQQTPGQGLQFLFEYFSETQRNKGNFPGRFSGRQFSNSRSEMNVSTLELGDSALYLCASSLGGANEGYTFGSGTRLTVV.

The CDR3 reads CSAVTGTDNSPLHF. The CDR3 bases are TGCAGTGCAGTAACCGGGACAGATAATTCACCCCTCCACTTT. V usage is TRBV29-1 and J usage is TRBJ1-6, with 7 bases that match TRBD1. Germline CDR1 and CDR2: SQVTM and ANQGSEA. This CDR3 contains 14 residues. The full variable domain, with the rest looked up from reference TRBV29-1 and TRBJ1-6, is SAVISQKPSRDICQRGTSLTIQCQVDSQVTMMFWYRQQPGQSLTLIATANQGSEATYESGFVIDKFPISRPNLTFSTLTVSNMSPEDSSIYLCSAVTGTDNSPLHFGNGTRLTVT.

On this clonotype itself: A junction end diverges from the germline sequence, so it may reflect a read error. The chain joins TRBV9 to TRBJ2-7, with 9 positions matching TRBD2. The germline CDR1 and CDR2 sequences are SGDLS and YYNGEE. This CDR3 region has 14 residues. The CDR3 nucleotides read TGTGCCAGCAGCCGACCGGCGCGGGGGGGGGAGCAGCACTTC. Translated, it gives CASSRPARGGEQHF. The complete variable domain, with remaining parts taken from reference TRBV9 and TRBJ2-7, reads DSGVTQTPKHLITATGQRVTLRCSPRSGDLSVYWYQQSLDQGLQFLIQYYNGEERAKGNILERFSAQQFPDLHSELNLSSLELGDSALYFCASSRPARGGEQHFGPGTRLTVT.

This clonotype was counted a few times. The chain is built from TRBV25-1 and TRBJ1-6; no firm D call. The J call may be incorrect, as the DNA end agrees better with TRBJ2-7. This CDR3 region has 14 residues. Germline CDR1 is MGHDK and CDR2 is SYGVNS. CDR3 protein: CASSHPRKSHEQYF. The CDR3 DNA reads as TGTGCCAGCAGTCACCCTAGGAAGTCCCACGAGCAGTACTTC.

With regard to this clonotype: This sequence may be a read error, since a much larger clone differs from it by one base. The chain recombines TRBV6-4 with TRBJ2-3; TRBD2 matches 14 bases. Germline CDR1 and CDR2: MRHNA and SNTAGT. The length of the CDR3 is 17 residues. The chain's CDR3 is CASSGQTSGGARYTQCF. The CDR3 DNA follows: TGTGCCAGCAGTGGACAGACTAGCGGGGGGGCGAGGTATACGCAGTGTTTT.

A few counts support this clonotype. This chain uses TRBV2 with TRBJ2-5; 8 nucleotides line up with TRBD1. CDR1 and CDR2 from the germline V gene are SNHLY and FYNNEI. The CDR3 is 14 amino acids. V was pared by 6 bases and J by 6 bases, with 9 bases of the junction left unmatched. The CDR3 loop reads CASSRGTGPKTQYF. The DNA for the CDR3 is TGTGCCAGCAGCCGCGGGACAGGTCCAAAGACCCAGTACTTC.

The chain uses TRBV5-4 and TRBJ2-1; the D gene is possibly TRBD1 (6 bases). CDR3 size: 15 residues. Germline V gene data show CDR1 as SGHNT and CDR2 as YYREEE (reference sequence). The ends were cut back, 4 bases at V and 5 bases at J, with 16 bases in the middle. Here the CDR3 DNA reads TGTGCCAGCAGCACCCGGACAGCGGATCACAATGAGCAGTTCTTC. Amino acids: CASSTRTADHNEQFF.

This clonotype appeared a few times. A read error may explain this, as a much larger clone is one base away. J is TRBJ2-1 and V is TRBV7-2; 10 nucleotides match TRBD1. CDR3 length equals 17 residues. The V gene's germline CDR1 is SGHTA and CDR2 FQGNSA. The chain's CDR3 is CASSQDHRQGALDEQFF. The CDR3 DNA sequence: TGCGCCAGCAGCCAAGACCATAGACAGGGGGCGCTTGATGAGCAGTTCTTC. The whole variable domain, remainder taken from reference TRBV7-2 and TRBJ2-1, is GAGVSQSPSNKVTEKGKDVELRCDPISGHTALYWYRQSLGQGLEFLIYFQGNSAPDKSGLPSDRFSAERTGGSVSTLTIQRTQQEDSAVYLCASSQDHRQGALDEQFFGPGTRLTVL.

V usage is TRBV5-4 and J usage is TRBJ2-5, with 9 bases matching TRBD1. CDR3 length equals 14 residues. Germline CDR1 is SGHNT and CDR2 is YYREEE (reference sequence). The V gene end was trimmed by 5 bases and the J gene end by 6 bases; junction bases not matched to a gene: 8. The CDR3 bases are TGTGCCAGCAGGTTCGACAGGGGGATACAGACCCAGTACTTC. Encoded protein: CASRFDRGIQTQYF.